The next 31 T cell receptor beta chains were all read from a single sample in a study of T cell responses to AZD1222 COVID-19 vaccine. Profiled with immunoSEQ multiplex PCR; TCRdb holds only in-frame clones, not every one. The top ten hold 10% to 15% of the sample, which has tens of thousands of clones, about 85% seen once. This specimen consisted of peripheral blood, obtained on day 0 of AZD1222 vaccination. The source of these receptors is an adult in good health.

The chain links TRBV2 to TRBJ1-6, with D possibly matching TRBD1 (6 bases). CDR3 size: 15 residues. Germline V lookup: CDR1 SNHLY, CDR2 FYNNEI. The V gene lost 4 bases and the J gene lost 14 bases, with 21 bases spanning the gap. In nucleotides, the CDR3 is TGTGCCAGCAGTGCGGGGGGGACACCGGGTCTGGCCCTCCACTTT. Amino acid sequence: CASSAGGTPGLALHF. Based on the CDR3 plus reference TRBV2 and TRBJ1-6, the full variable domain is EPEVTQTPSHQVTQMGQEVILRCVPISNHLYFYWYRQILGQKVEFLVSFYNNEISEKSEIFDDQFSVERPDGSNFTLKIRSTKLEDSAMYFCASSAGGTPGLALHFGNGTRLTVT.

This clone was observed a few times. V gene TRBV2 combines with J gene TRBJ2-1, with 11 bases aligning to TRBD1. CDR1 SNHLY and CDR2 FYNNEI come from the germline V gene. The CDR3 is 14 residues long. Trimming cost V 6 bases and J 10 bases; bases outside gene matches: 8. The CDR3, as DNA: TGTGCCAGCAGCGGACAGGGGGCTACCCCCGAGCAGTTCTTC. This translates into CASSGQGATPEQFF. The full variable domain, its missing parts supplied by reference TRBV2 and TRBJ2-1, is EPEVTQTPSHQVTQMGQEVILRCVPISNHLYFYWYRQILGQKVEFLVSFYNNEISEKSEIFDDQFSVERPDGSNFTLKIRSTKLEDSAMYFCASSGQGATPEQFFGPGTRLTVL.

V and J are TRBV5-4 and TRBJ2-5, with 7 bases lining up with TRBD2. Germline-derived CDR1 and CDR2 are SGHNT and YYREEE (reference sequence). The CDR3 sequence is 16 residues long. V shed 0 bases, J shed 3 bases, and the junction held 8 bases outside the gene matches. Here the CDR3 reads CASSLDPGGLKETQYF. The CDR3 bases are TGTGCCAGCAGCTTGGATCCGGGGGGATTAAAAGAGACCCAGTACTTC.

The chain is built from TRBV9 and TRBJ1-2; a weak D match, TRBD1 (6 bases). This CDR3 has 13 residues. Trimming stripped 0 bases from V and 4 bases from J, with 7 bases between. CDR1 and CDR2 from the germline V gene are SGDLS and YYNGEE. Written as DNA, the CDR3 is TGTGCCAGCAGCGTAGTAGGGGGCTATGGCTACACCTTC. Translation: CASSVVGGYGYTF.

The V and J genes are TRBV30 and TRBJ2-2; D is uncertain. CDR1 is GTSNPN, CDR2 SVGIG, per germline (reference sequence). The CDR3 covers 11 residues. The ends were cut back, 8 bases at V and 5 bases at J, with 9 bases in the middle. The CDR3, as DNA: TGTGCCGGGGTGAGGACCGGGGAGCTGTTTTTT. It encodes CAGVRTGELFF.

The chain combines TRBV7-2 with TRBJ2-5, with 11 bases matching TRBD2. Germline CDR1 reads SGHTA; CDR2 reads FQGNSA. The CDR3 totals 16 residues. J lost 5 bases, V lost 1 base, and 6 bases had no gene match. The CDR3 reads CASSLELAGAWETQYF. For the CDR3, the DNA is TGTGCCAGCAGCTTAGAACTAGCGGGGGCCTGGGAGACCCAGTACTTC.

The chain recombines TRBV6-5 with TRBJ1-4; D remains ambiguous. Germline CDR1 and CDR2: MNHEY and SVGAGI. V lost 6 bases and J lost 0, with 11 bases in between. The CDR3 runs 15 residues. CDR3 in amino acids: CASSKGSTTNEKLFF. In nucleotides, the CDR3 is TGTGCCAGCAGCAAAGGCTCGACAACTAATGAAAAACTGTTTTTT.

The gene calls are TRBV14 and TRBJ2-7; maybe TRBD2 (6 bases). Germline V CDR1 and CDR2: SGHDN, FVKESK. The CDR3 length is 17 residues. Trimming removed 1 base from V and 3 bases from J, with 19 bases in between. The CDR3 is CASSQGAIGLASYEQYF. CDR3 DNA sequence: TGTGCCAGCAGCCAAGGAGCCATTGGGCTAGCGAGCTACGAGCAGTACTTC.

The rearrangement uses TRBV6-5 and TRBJ2-3; TRBD2 is a possible D gene (5 bases). The length of the CDR3 is 13 residues. Trimming took 0 bases from V and 10 from J, leaving 11 bases between them. The V gene's germline CDR1 is MNHEY and CDR2 SVGAGI. This chain's CDR3 is CASSYSASEAQYF. The CDR3 bases are TGTGCCAGCAGTTACTCCGCCTCGGAGGCGCAGTATTTT.

The rearrangement uses TRBV12-3 or TRBV12-4 and TRBJ1-1; D unresolved. The CDR3 consists of 13 residues. Trimming stripped 3 bases from V and 1 base from J, with 6 bases between. The CDR3: CASSLRKNTEAFF. DNA for the CDR3: TGTGCCAGCAGTTTGCGAAAGAACACTGAAGCTTTCTTT.

This rearrangement joins TRBV11-1 to TRBJ2-1, with D possibly TRBD2 on 6 matching bases. Germline V gene lookup returns CDR1 SGHAT and CDR2 FQDESV (reference sequence). There are 16 residues in the CDR3. The V end lost 3 bases, the J end lost 6 bases, and 18 bases lay between the germline ends. Here the CDR3 DNA reads TGTGCCAGCAGCTTGGGTGGGACTCCTGGAGGCAATGAGCAGTTCTTC. Encoded protein: CASSLGGTPGGNEQFF. The entire variable domain, with the rest obtained from reference TRBV11-1 and TRBJ2-1, is as follows: EAEVAQSPRYKITEKSQAVAFWCDPISGHATLYWYRQILGQGPELLVQFQDESVVDDSQLPKDRFSAERLKGVDSTLKIQPAELGDSAMYLCASSLGGTPGGNEQFFGPGTRLTVL.

The rearrangement uses TRBV18 and TRBJ1-4; D gene uncertain. The CDR3 loop spans 15 amino acids. V gave up 5 bases and J gave up 0 bases, with 10 bases separating them. The germline V gene has CDR1 KGHSH and CDR2 LQKENI. CDR3 sequence (DNA): TGTGCCAGCTCATTTCAGATGGCAACTAATGAAAAACTGTTTTTT. Amino acid sequence: CASSFQMATNEKLFF.

The J gene is TRBJ2-4, the V gene TRBV9; 7 nucleotides agree with TRBD2. The germline V gene has CDR1 SGDLS and CDR2 YYNGEE. This CDR3 is built from 16 residues. Trimming cost V 3 bases and J 0 bases; bases outside gene matches: 6. CDR3 sequence (DNA): TGTGCCAGCAGCGCTGGGAGGGGTTTAGCCAAAAACATTCAGTACTTC. It translates to CASSAGRGLAKNIQYF.

The sample holds a few counts of this clone. The CDR3 coding sequence is TGTGCCAGCTCACCACGGAGTACAGGGGGCGATGAGCAGTTCTTC. This encodes CASSPRSTGGDEQFF. V gene TRBV18 combines with J gene TRBJ2-1, with TRBD1 matching over 9 bases. The CDR3 has 15 amino acids. Trimming removed 1 base from V and 8 bases from J; junction bases left unmatched: 6. Germline CDR1 KGHSH, CDR2 LQKENI. The complete variable domain, with remaining parts taken from reference TRBV18 and TRBJ2-1, reads NAGVMQNPRHLVRRRGQEARLRCSPMKGHSHVYWYRQLPEEGLKFMVYLQKENIIDESGMPKERFSAEFPKEGPSILRIQQVVRGDSAAYFCASSPRSTGGDEQFFGPGTRLTVL.

The genes are TRBV5-6 and TRBJ2-7; no clear D. The CDR3 loop spans 14 amino acids. Germline V CDR1 and CDR2: SGHDT, YYEEEE. Trimming took off 0 bases at V and 2 bases at J, with 9 bases between the two ends. CDR3 DNA sequence: TGTGCCAGCAGCTTGGGCGACACCCCCTACGAGCAGTACTTC. As protein: CASSLGDTPYEQYF.

The rearrangement links TRBV9 to TRBJ2-3; 7 bases map to TRBD1. The V gene end was trimmed by 3 bases and the J gene end by 6 bases; junction bases not matched to a gene: 7. CDR1 SGDLS and CDR2 YYNGEE come from the germline V gene. CDR3 length equals 14 residues. This CDR3 is CASSDLGQSDTQYF. CDR3 in DNA: TGTGCCAGCAGCGACCTGGGACAGTCGGATACGCAGTATTTT.

This chain uses TRBV3-1 (or the pseudogene TRBV3-2) with TRBJ2-3; 8 bases align to TRBD1. The CDR3 sequence is 15 residues long. Per the germline V gene, CDR1 is LGHDT and CDR2 is YNNKEL (reference sequence). With V trimmed by 6 bases and J by 1 base, 6 bases remained unmatched. CDR3 sequence reads: CASSFPGQGTDTQYF. DNA of the CDR3: TGTGCCAGCAGTTTCCCGGGACAGGGCACAGATACGCAGTATTTT.

This sequence joins TRBV11-2 and TRBJ2-1; tentative D call: TRBD2 (5 bases). The CDR3 runs 17 residues. Germline-derived CDR1 and CDR2 are SGHAT and FQNNGV. V was cut by 0 bases and J by 4 bases, with 16 bases left in between. CDR3 amino acids: CASSLEGRGWAYNEQFF. The CDR3 DNA reads as TGTGCCAGCAGCTTAGAGGGTCGGGGTTGGGCGTACAATGAGCAGTTCTTC.

The chain joins TRBV7-9 to TRBJ2-5; no firm D call. The CDR3 loop spans 15 amino acids. V was shortened by 1 base and J by 4 bases, with 13 bases between the two germline ends. Germline V gene lookup returns CDR1 SEHNR and CDR2 FQNEAQ (reference sequence). The CDR3 loop is CASSLVGSGGETQYF. Written as DNA, the CDR3 is TGTGCCAGCAGCTTAGTTGGCTCAGGCGGAGAGACCCAGTACTTC.

This sequence joins TRBV19 and TRBJ1-1; D gene unclear. CDR3 length: 13 amino acids. Germline V gene data show CDR1 as LNHDA and CDR2 as SQIVND (reference sequence). Trimming removed 3 bases at V and 1 base at J, with 6 bases between. The CDR3 protein is CASSIWANTEAFF. CDR3 sequence (DNA): TGTGCCAGTAGTATTTGGGCGAACACTGAAGCTTTCTTT.

The V gene is TRBV5-1, the J gene TRBJ2-1, with 7 bases identical to TRBD1. The germline gives CDR1 SGHRS, CDR2 YFSETQ. The CDR3 spans 15 residues. The junction had 4 bases not matched to a gene; V was cut back by 4 bases and J by 0 bases. CDR3 residues: CASSPGQTSYNEQFF. In DNA form, the CDR3 reads TGCGCCAGCAGCCCGGGACAGACCTCCTACAATGAGCAGTTCTTC.

V usage is TRBV6-5 and J usage is TRBJ1-5; D unclear. In germline, CDR1 is MNHEY, CDR2 SVGAGI. The CDR3 length is 15 residues. V was trimmed by 4 bases and J by 5 bases, leaving 15 bases between them. This chain's CDR3 is CASSSGASGDQPQHF. The DNA for the CDR3 is TGTGCCAGCAGTTCCGGTGCTTCGGGAGATCAGCCCCAGCATTTT.

This chain joins TRBV2 and TRBJ2-7; D unresolved. Trimming took 6 bases from V and 0 from J, leaving 3 bases between them. This CDR3 has 11 amino acids. The germline gives CDR1 SNHLY, CDR2 FYNNEI. CDR3 bases: TGTGCCAGCAGGGACTCCTACGAGCAGTACTTC. This gives the protein CASRDSYEQYF.

This chain connects TRBV5-1 to TRBJ2-3; possibly TRBD1 for D (6 bases). Trimming took 3 bases from V and 0 from J, leaving 8 bases between them. The CDR3 is 14 amino acids. Germline CDR1 SGHRS, CDR2 YFSETQ. The chain's CDR3 is CASSSGQSTDTQYF. CDR3 nucleotide sequence: TGCGCCAGCAGCTCCGGACAGAGCACAGATACGCAGTATTTT.

The chain links TRBV9 to TRBJ1-2; D may be TRBD1 (6 bases). The germline V gene has CDR1 SGDLS and CDR2 YYNGEE. This CDR3 region has 12 residues. Trimming took off 4 bases at V and 4 bases at J, with 8 bases between the two ends. The CDR3 sequence is CASSWDTYGYTF. CDR3 sequence (DNA): TGTGCCAGCAGCTGGGACACCTATGGCTACACCTTC.

This chain links TRBV28 with TRBJ1-2; 10 nucleotides match TRBD1. The length of the CDR3 is 14 residues. Germline V CDR1 and CDR2: MDHEN, SYDVKM. J was trimmed by 3 bases and V by 6 bases; bases with no gene match: 4. The CDR3 loop reads CASRNGQGDYGYTF. CDR3 nucleotides: TGTGCCAGCAGGAACGGACAGGGGGACTATGGCTACACCTTC.

The chain joins TRBV4-3 to TRBJ2-7; D is perhaps TRBD1 (6 bases). The CDR3 totals 14 residues. Germline loops: CDR1 LGHNA, CDR2 YSLEER. V lost 1 base to trimming and J lost 2 bases, with 9 bases between them. This CDR3 is CASSQVPGAYEQYF. The DNA of the CDR3 is TGCGCCAGCAGCCAAGTGCCAGGGGCCTACGAGCAGTACTTC.

The chain couples TRBV18 to TRBJ2-1; 8 bases match TRBD2. The V gene end was trimmed by 6 bases and the J gene end by 8 bases; junction bases not matched to a gene: 12. This CDR3 contains 15 residues. Germline-derived CDR1 and CDR2 are KGHSH and LQKENI. The CDR3: CASSLTGGPVDEQFF. CDR3 coding DNA: TGTGCCAGCTCCTTAACGGGGGGGCCTGTGGATGAGCAGTTCTTC.

The chain recombines TRBV19 with TRBJ1-3; TRBD1 might be the D (5 bases). The V and J ends lost 7 bases and 0 bases respectively, with 19 bases between them. The germline CDR1 and CDR2 sequences are LNHDA and SQIVND (reference sequence). The CDR3 spans 17 residues. The CDR3 DNA sequence: TGTGCCAGTACGGTGCTGGGGGATCCTTACTCTGGAAACACCATATATTTT. Protein: CASTVLGDPYSGNTIYF.

This chain uses TRBV7-2 with TRBJ1-2, with TRBD1 matching over 9 bases. The trim removed 2 bases at V and 7 bases at J, leaving 5 bases unmatched. CDR1 is SGHTA, CDR2 FQGNSA, per germline. There are 14 residues in the CDR3. The DNA of the CDR3 is TGTGCCAGCAGCTTACGCCCGACAGGGGGTGGCTACACCTTC. This translates into CASSLRPTGGGYTF.

This sequence joins TRBV5-8 and TRBJ2-3; either TRBD1 or TRBD2 may supply D (6 bases each). CDR1 is SGHTS, CDR2 YDEGEE, per germline. V lost 3 bases to trimming and J lost 4 bases, with 21 bases between them. The CDR3 runs 17 residues. CDR3 protein: CASSSLGGRTVPDTQYF. CDR3 DNA: TGTGCCAGCAGCTCCCTGGGGGGCCGCACAGTTCCAGATACGCAGTATTTT. Complete variable domain (other parts from reference TRBV5-8 and TRBJ2-3): EAGVTQSPTHLIKTRGQQATLRCSPISGHTSVYWYQQALGLGLQFLLWYDEGEERNRGNFPPRFSGRQFPNYSSELNVNALELEDSALYLCASSSLGGRTVPDTQYFGPGTRLTVL.